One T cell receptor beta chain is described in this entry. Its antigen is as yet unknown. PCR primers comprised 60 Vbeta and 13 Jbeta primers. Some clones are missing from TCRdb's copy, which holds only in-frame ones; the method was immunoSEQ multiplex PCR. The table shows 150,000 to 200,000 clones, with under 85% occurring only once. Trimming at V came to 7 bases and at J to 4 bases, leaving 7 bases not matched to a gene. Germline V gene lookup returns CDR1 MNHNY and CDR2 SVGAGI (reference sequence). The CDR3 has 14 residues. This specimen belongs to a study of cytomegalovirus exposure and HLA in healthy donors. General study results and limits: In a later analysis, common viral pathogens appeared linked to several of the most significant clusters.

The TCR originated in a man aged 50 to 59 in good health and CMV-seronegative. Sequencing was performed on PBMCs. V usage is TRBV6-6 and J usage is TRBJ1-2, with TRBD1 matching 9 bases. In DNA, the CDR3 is TGTGCCAGCACCAAAGCGACAGGGGGCTATGGCTACACCTTC. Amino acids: CASTKATGGYGYTF.